These 6 T cell receptor beta chains originate from one sample sequenced in a study of blood T cell repertoires in COVID-19. The assay was immunoSEQ multiplex PCR, and TCRdb's table has in-frame clones only and misses some. The table records tens of thousands of clones, roughly 87% of them present only once. Input material: peripheral blood. These receptors were collected from a man between 60 and 75 years old with acute or convalescent COVID-19.

The chain is built from TRBV3-1 (or the pseudogene TRBV3-2) and TRBJ2-7; possible D gene TRBD1, 6 bases. The germline gives CDR1 LGHDT, CDR2 YNNKEL (reference sequence). The V and J ends lost 1 base and 4 bases respectively, with 20 bases between them. This CDR3 contains 17 residues. The CDR3 is CASSQVPDRMKWYEQYF. For the CDR3, the DNA is TGTGCCAGCAGCCAAGTTCCCGACAGGATGAAGTGGTACGAGCAGTACTTC.

This chain connects TRBV2 to TRBJ1-1; no definite D call. V was pared by 3 bases and J by 2 bases, with 13 bases between. Germline V gene data show CDR1 as SNHLY and CDR2 as FYNNEI. CDR3 length equals 15 residues. The CDR3 DNA follows: TGTGCCAGCAGTGATGACATTCAACCTAACACTGAAGCTTTCTTT. Protein: CASSDDIQPNTEAFF.

CDR3: CASSVGASGGAVGQETQYF. CDR3 sequence (DNA): TGTGCCAGCAGCGTAGGGGCTAGCGGGGGGGCAGTTGGACAAGAGACCCAGTACTTC. This chain uses TRBV9 with TRBJ2-5; 12 bases are a match to TRBD2. Per germline, CDR1 SGDLS and CDR2 YYNGEE. Trimming at V came to 0 bases and at J to 2 bases, leaving 11 bases not matched to a gene. The CDR3 contains 19 residues.

V gene TRBV7-9 combines with J gene TRBJ2-5; D is ambiguous. Germline lookup yields CDR1 SEHNR and CDR2 FQNEAQ (reference sequence). V lost 2 bases and J lost 5, with 18 bases in between. The CDR3 runs to 16 residues. In nucleotides, the CDR3 is TGTGCCAGCAGCTTAAATTGGGCCGCGCGTACGGAGACCCAGTACTTC. Translating it yields CASSLNWAARTETQYF.

The V and J genes are TRBV9 and TRBJ2-7, with D tentatively TRBD2 (6 bases). This CDR3 region has 15 residues. Germline CDR1 is SGDLS and CDR2 is YYNGEE. Deletions cut 0 bases from V and 3 bases from J, with 13 bases between. This CDR3 is CASSVGELAFYEQYF. DNA of the CDR3: TGTGCCAGCAGCGTAGGTGAACTAGCTTTCTACGAGCAGTACTTC. Based on the CDR3 plus reference TRBV9 and TRBJ2-7, the full variable domain is DSGVTQTPKHLITATGQRVTLRCSPRSGDLSVYWYQQSLDQGLQFLIQYYNGEERAKGNILERFSAQQFPDLHSELNLSSLELGDSALYFCASSVGELAFYEQYFGPGTRLTVT.

This chain links TRBV15 with TRBJ2-5, with TRBD1 matching over 7 bases. This CDR3 spans 15 amino acids. Trimming removed 0 bases from V and 4 bases from J; junction bases left unmatched: 5. CDR1 and CDR2 from the germline V gene are LNHNV and YYDKDF (reference sequence). Here the CDR3 reads CATSRDLAGGETQYF. CDR3 DNA sequence: TGTGCCACCAGCAGAGATCTTGCAGGGGGAGAGACCCAGTACTTC.